These 16 T cell receptor beta chains came from one sample sequenced in a study of shared clonotypes between healthy human individuals. TCRdb's table, derived via immunoSEQ multiplex PCR, lists solely in-frame clones and lacks some. The table records roughly 1 million clones, 70% to 80% of them present only once. Source material: memory CD4+ T cells from PBMCs. The subset denotes: CD45RA-negative fraction. These TCRs come from a man between 18 and 29 years old in good health. Some clones in this sample may be carry-over from other donors' samples.

This chain joins TRBV7-8 and TRBJ1-1; D is perhaps TRBD1 (5 bases). The germline gives CDR1 SGHVS, CDR2 FQNEAQ. Trimming left V 1 base short and J 1 base short, with 16 bases between. There are 17 residues in the CDR3. The CDR3, as DNA: TGTGCCAGCAGCTTAGGACACGAGGGGCCCGGGAACACTGAAGCTTTCTTT. Its protein product is CASSLGHEGPGNTEAFF.

This chain joins TRBV12-5 and TRBJ2-7; TRBD2 aligns across 9 bases. This CDR3 is built from 13 residues. The junction had 6 bases not matched to a gene; V was cut back by 6 bases and J by 6 bases. Looked up from germline, CDR1 is LGHNT and CDR2 is FRNRAP. DNA for the CDR3: TGTGCTAGTGGCATAGCGGGAGTAGTCGAGCAGTACTTC. Protein: CASGIAGVVEQYF.

The chain carries TRBV5-1 and TRBJ2-5; 10 positions match TRBD1. The germline V gene encodes CDR1 SGHRS and CDR2 YFSETQ. V dropped 0 bases and J dropped 5; count of bases not matched to a gene: 4. CDR3 length equals 15 residues. This CDR3 reads CASSLGGTGDETQYF. In DNA, the CDR3 is TGCGCCAGCAGCTTGGGTGGGACAGGGGATGAGACCCAGTACTTC.

The rearrangement joins TRBV28 to TRBJ2-7, with D unresolved. The CDR3 is 12 amino acids. The germline V and J ends were trimmed by 6 bases and 2 bases, with 8 bases remaining between them. Germline CDR1 reads MDHEN; CDR2 reads SYDVKM. CDR3 sequence reads: CASRSAAYEQYF. As DNA, the CDR3 is TGTGCCAGCAGGTCGGCAGCCTACGAGCAGTACTTC.

The J gene is TRBJ2-1, the V gene TRBV7-3; no clear D. Trimming removed 2 bases at V and 3 bases at J, with 11 bases between. Germline V gene lookup returns CDR1 SGHTA and CDR2 FQGTGA. The CDR3 has 15 amino acids. CDR3 DNA: TGTGCCAGCAGCTTAGGGCAGCCGATCTACAATGAGCAGTTCTTC. Translated, it gives CASSLGQPIYNEQFF.

The chain combines TRBV6-6 with TRBJ2-7; D is possibly TRBD1 (5 bases). Per germline, CDR1 MNHNY and CDR2 SVGAGI (reference sequence). CDR3 length: 15 amino acids. V gave up 4 bases and J gave up 0 bases, with 13 bases separating them. The CDR3 reads CASSFDTGYSYEQYF. In nucleotides, the CDR3 is TGTGCCAGCAGTTTCGACACAGGTTACTCCTACGAGCAGTACTTC.

This clone has ten or more counts. This chain connects TRBV7-2 to TRBJ2-5; D remains ambiguous. The V end lost 6 bases, the J end lost 7 bases, and 15 bases lay between the germline ends. CDR1 is SGHTA, CDR2 FQGNSA, per germline. CDR3 length: 13 amino acids. The CDR3 loop is CASSPVGYRTQYF. The CDR3 nucleotides are TGTGCCAGCAGTCCCGTGGGCTACCGGACCCAGTACTTC.

The rearrangement joins TRBV19 to TRBJ2-6; either TRBD1 or TRBD2 may supply D (5 bases each). Germline CDR1 LNHDA, CDR2 SQIVND (reference sequence). The CDR3 extends over 16 amino acids. Between the trimmed V and J ends, which lost 5 bases and 0 bases, there was a span of 11 bases. The DNA of the CDR3 is TGTGCCAGTAGTCCCCGGGGCGGCTCTGGGGCCAACGTCCTGACTTTC. This gives the protein CASSPRGGSGANVLTF.

The chain carries TRBV14 and TRBJ1-3, with D possibly TRBD1 on 6 matching bases. V lost 5 bases to trimming and J lost 10 bases, with 18 bases between them. The germline CDR1 and CDR2 sequences are SGHDN and FVKESK. This CDR3 spans 14 amino acids. CDR3 loop: CASSLDSRRGTIYF. DNA for the CDR3: TGTGCCAGCAGCTTGGACAGCAGGAGGGGTACCATATATTTT.

V and J are TRBV4-1 and TRBJ2-7; D gene ambiguous. The CDR3 spans 14 residues. V gave up 5 bases and J gave up 2 bases, with 13 bases separating them. Germline V gene data show CDR1 as MGHRA and CDR2 as YSYEKL. The CDR3 reads CASSNLGQTYEQYF. CDR3 in DNA: TGCGCCAGCAGCAACCTGGGCCAGACCTACGAGCAGTACTTC.

The chain has TRBV6-5 and TRBJ1-1; 9 bases match TRBD1. Unmatched junction bases numbered 6, after V lost 8 bases and J lost 2 bases. Germline loops: CDR1 MNHEY, CDR2 SVGAGI. CDR3 length: 14 amino acids. As DNA, the CDR3 is TGTGCCAGCTGGGGGACAGGGTATAACACTGAAGCTTTCTTT. It codes for CASWGTGYNTEAFF.

This clone was found once. The chain couples TRBV9 to TRBJ2-7; 7 bases are shared with TRBD1. Germline V gene data show CDR1 as SGDLS and CDR2 as YYNGEE. This CDR3 is built from 15 residues. Trimming at V came to 3 bases and at J to 3 bases, leaving 9 bases not matched to a gene. CDR3 nucleotide sequence: TGTGCCAGCAGCGAGGGTCCGGGACAGTACTACGAGCAGTACTTC. Protein: CASSEGPGQYYEQYF.

This CDR3 is CASSVAGRDTQYF. In DNA form, the CDR3 reads TGCGCCAGCAGTGTAGCGGGAAGAGATACGCAGTATTTT. The chain combines TRBV10-2 with TRBJ2-3; TRBD2 agrees at 8 bases. With 4 bases clipped from V and 5 bases from J, the junction kept 2 bases outside the gene matches. The CDR3 runs 13 residues. Germline V gene sequence: CDR1 WSHSY, CDR2 SAAADI.

This chain links TRBV7-2 with TRBJ2-3; D tentatively fits TRBD1 or TRBD2 (6 bases each). Per germline, CDR1 SGHTA and CDR2 FQGNSA. The CDR3 consists of 17 residues. Trimming cost V 3 bases and J 3 bases, with 19 bases left between them. The CDR3 nucleotides are TGTGCCAGCAGCTTGGTGCCGGGGGCGGGCGGGACAGATACGCAGTATTTT. As protein: CASSLVPGAGGTDTQYF.

The chain links TRBV28 to TRBJ1-4, with 7 nucleotides matching TRBD1. With 3 bases clipped from V and 6 bases from J, the junction kept 7 bases outside the gene matches. Germline V lookup: CDR1 MDHEN, CDR2 SYDVKM. This CDR3 has 15 residues. CDR3 DNA: TGTGCCAGCAGTTTGCAATGGACAGGTGATGAAAAACTGTTTTTT. This gives the protein CASSLQWTGDEKLFF.

The DNA of the CDR3 is TGCAGCGCCCAGGGAAACACCATATATTTT. Its translation: CSAQGNTIYF. The chain couples TRBV29-1 to TRBJ1-3; no firm D call. Germline V gene sequence: CDR1 SQVTM, CDR2 ANQGSEA. V was cut by 7 bases and J by 4 bases, with 5 bases left in between. The CDR3 runs to 10 residues.